Below, 10 T cell receptor beta chains from the same sample are listed, as sequenced in a study of blood T cell repertoires in COVID-19. Profiling relied on immunoSEQ multiplex PCR, and the TCRdb table lists in-frame clones only, not all of them. The table records approximately 480,000 clones, about nine tenths of them present only once. The source material was PBMCs or T cells enriched from blood (not recorded which). These receptors all stem from a woman aged 18-29 years who had recovered from COVID-19.

The chain joins TRBV2 to TRBJ1-5, with 9 nucleotides matching TRBD1. CDR3 size: 16 residues. The trim removed 6 bases at V and 0 bases at J, leaving 6 bases unmatched. Per the germline V gene, CDR1 is SNHLY and CDR2 is FYNNEI. CDR3: CASRGGTGSSNQPQHF. CDR3 sequence (DNA): TGTGCCAGCAGGGGGGGGACAGGGAGTAGCAATCAGCCCCAGCATTTT.

The genes are TRBV10-2 and TRBJ1-2; weak D call: TRBD1 (6 bases). The CDR3 is 12 residues long. Between the trimmed V and J ends, which lost 10 bases and 0 bases, there was a span of 9 bases. Germline V CDR1 and CDR2: WSHSY, SAAADI. CDR3 amino acids: CATQGSNYGYTF. CDR3 DNA: TGCGCCACCCAGGGGTCTAACTATGGCTACACCTTC.

The gene calls are TRBV28 and TRBJ1-5; D gene uncertain. V lost 3 bases to trimming and J lost 1 base, with 16 bases between them. The CDR3 has 17 amino acids. Germline lookup yields CDR1 MDHEN and CDR2 SYDVKM. The CDR3 region has the DNA TGTGCCAGCAGTTTCTACCGTCTGTCTGAGAGCAATCAGCCCCAGCATTTT. Residues: CASSFYRLSESNQPQHF.

CDR3 protein: CASRNRDLVSGNTIYF. The CDR3 region has the DNA TGTGCCAGCAGAAACAGGGATCTTGTCTCTGGAAACACCATATATTTT. The chain has TRBV28 and TRBJ1-3; weak D call: TRBD1 (6 bases). V lost 6 bases, J lost 0 bases, and 15 bases lay in between. The CDR3 loop spans 16 amino acids. Germline lookup yields CDR1 MDHEN and CDR2 SYDVKM.

The chain is built from TRBV15 and TRBJ1-5; 11 positions agree with TRBD1. After removal of 5 bases from V and 7 bases from J, the junction contained 13 bases not matched to a gene. Per germline, CDR1 LNHNV and CDR2 YYDKDF (reference sequence). The CDR3 extends over 17 amino acids. The CDR3 region has the DNA TGTGCCACCAGCGGAAACGGGACAGGGGGAGTGAGGCAGCCCCAGCATTTT. Encoded protein: CATSGNGTGGVRQPQHF.

CDR3: CASSLGGRGLAGSRMTQYF. The CDR3 region has the DNA TGTGCCAGCAGCTTAGGGGGTCGGGGACTAGCGGGGTCCCGAATGACCCAGTACTTC. V usage is TRBV7-8 and J usage is TRBJ2-5, with TRBD2 identical over 13 bases. CDR1 is SGHVS, CDR2 FQNEAQ, per germline. This CDR3 contains 19 residues. J gave up 7 bases and V 1 base, and 15 bases lay outside the gene matches.

The V call is TRBV29-1, the J call TRBJ1-4, with D perhaps TRBD1 (6 bases). This CDR3 is built from 15 residues. The germline V and J ends were trimmed by 8 bases and 5 bases, with 21 bases remaining between them. CDR1 is SQVTM, CDR2 ANQGSEA, per germline. CDR3 sequence: CSIRGQGMTNEKLFF. CDR3 bases: TGCAGCATTAGGGGTCAGGGGATGACAAATGAAAAACTGTTTTTT.

This clone was recorded a few times. V usage is TRBV5-1 and J usage is TRBJ1-6; 11 positions agree with TRBD1. The V and J ends lost 4 bases and 8 bases, in that order; junction bases with no gene match: 8. The CDR3 contains 16 residues. CDR1 is SGHRS and CDR2 is YFSETQ in the germline V gene. CDR3 DNA sequence: TGCGCCAGCAGCGGGACAGGGGGTGGGATGGATTCACCCCTCCACTTT. It specifies CASSGTGGGMDSPLHF.

The rearrangement links TRBV25-1 to TRBJ1-2; D is unresolved. The ends were cut back, 2 bases at V and 1 base at J, with 20 bases in the middle. Germline lookup yields CDR1 MGHDK and CDR2 SYGVNS. This CDR3 is 18 amino acids long. The DNA for the CDR3 is TGTGCCAGCAGTGAAGGGTTCGGCAGCGACGGAATTAACTATGGCTACACCTTC. It is translated as CASSEGFGSDGINYGYTF.

CDR3 nucleotide sequence: TGCGCCAGCAGCTTGGCAGGCAGGGGTGAAACTGAAGCTTTCTTT. It encodes CASSLAGRGETEAFF. This chain connects TRBV5-1 to TRBJ1-1, with D possibly matching TRBD1 (6 bases). Trimming pared 0 bases from V and 5 bases from J, leaving 14 bases between. This CDR3 is 15 amino acids long. Per germline, CDR1 SGHRS and CDR2 YFSETQ.